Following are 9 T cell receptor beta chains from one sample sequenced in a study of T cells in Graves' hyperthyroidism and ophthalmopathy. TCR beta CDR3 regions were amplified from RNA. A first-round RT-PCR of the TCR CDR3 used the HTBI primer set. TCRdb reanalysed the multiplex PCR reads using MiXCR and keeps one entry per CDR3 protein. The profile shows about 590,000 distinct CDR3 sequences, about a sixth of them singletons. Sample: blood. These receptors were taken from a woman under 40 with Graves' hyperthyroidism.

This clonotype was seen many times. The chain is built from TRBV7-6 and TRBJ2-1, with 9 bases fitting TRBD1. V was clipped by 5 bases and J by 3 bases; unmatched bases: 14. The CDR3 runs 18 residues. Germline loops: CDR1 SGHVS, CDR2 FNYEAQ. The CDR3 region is CASSKPGQGPRDYNEQFF. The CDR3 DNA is TGTGCCAGCAGCAAACCGGGACAGGGCCCCCGCGACTACAATGAGCAGTTCTTC.

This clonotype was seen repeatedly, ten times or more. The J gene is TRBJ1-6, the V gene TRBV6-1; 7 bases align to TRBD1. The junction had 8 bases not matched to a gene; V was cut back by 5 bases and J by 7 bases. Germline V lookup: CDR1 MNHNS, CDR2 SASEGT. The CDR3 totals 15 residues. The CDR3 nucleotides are TGTGCCAGCAGTTATCAGGGGGGATCCAATTCACCCCTCCACTTT. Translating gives CASSYQGGSNSPLHF.

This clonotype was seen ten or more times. CDR3 loop: CASSQAGTSGANVLTF. The DNA for the CDR3 is TGTGCCAGCAGCCAAGCTGGGACCTCCGGGGCCAACGTCCTGACTTTC. This chain joins TRBV3-1 and TRBJ2-6; D possibly matches TRBD1 or TRBD2 (5 bases each). Germline V gene lookup returns CDR1 LGHDT and CDR2 YNNKEL (reference sequence). The length of the CDR3 is 16 residues. Trimming shortened V by 1 base and J by 4 bases, and 11 bases separated the two germline ends.

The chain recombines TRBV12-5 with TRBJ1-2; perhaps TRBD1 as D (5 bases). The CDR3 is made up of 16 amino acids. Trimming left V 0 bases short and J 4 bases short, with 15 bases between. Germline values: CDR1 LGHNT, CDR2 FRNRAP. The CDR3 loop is CASGLVVGQDIYGYTF. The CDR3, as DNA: TGTGCTAGTGGTTTGGTAGTCGGGCAGGACATCTATGGCTACACCTTC.

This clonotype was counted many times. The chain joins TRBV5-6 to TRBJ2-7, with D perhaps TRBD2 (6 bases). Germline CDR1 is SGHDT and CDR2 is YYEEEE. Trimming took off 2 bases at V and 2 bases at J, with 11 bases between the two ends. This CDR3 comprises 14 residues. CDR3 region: CASSFKGRTYEQYF. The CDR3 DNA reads TGTGCCAGCAGCTTTAAGGGGAGGACCTACGAGCAGTACTTC. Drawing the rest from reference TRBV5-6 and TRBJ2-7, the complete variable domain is DAGVTQSPTHLIKTRGQQVTLRCSPKSGHDTVSWYQQALGQGPQFIFQYYEEEERQRGNFPDRFSGHQFPNYSSELNVNALLLGDSALYLCASSFKGRTYEQYFGPGTRLTVT.

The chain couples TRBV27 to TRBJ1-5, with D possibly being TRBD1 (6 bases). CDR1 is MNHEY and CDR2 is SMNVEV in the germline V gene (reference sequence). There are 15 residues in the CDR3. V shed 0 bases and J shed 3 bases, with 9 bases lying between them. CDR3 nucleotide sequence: TGTGCCAGCAGTTTATCGGGGGCCGTCAATCAGCCCCAGCATTTT. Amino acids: CASSLSGAVNQPQHF.

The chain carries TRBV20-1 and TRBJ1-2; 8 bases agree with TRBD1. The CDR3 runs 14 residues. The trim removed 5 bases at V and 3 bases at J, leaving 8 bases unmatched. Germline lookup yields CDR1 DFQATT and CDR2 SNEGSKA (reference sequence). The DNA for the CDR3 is TGCAGTGCTGGGGGACAGGCGAATTACTATGGCTACACCTTC. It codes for CSAGGQANYYGYTF.

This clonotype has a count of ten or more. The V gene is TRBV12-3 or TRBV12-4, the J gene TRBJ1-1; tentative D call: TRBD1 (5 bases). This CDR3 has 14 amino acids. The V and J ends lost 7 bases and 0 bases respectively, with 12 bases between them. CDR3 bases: TGTGCCAGCAAGACCGGCAGGGTGAACACTGAAGCTTTCTTT. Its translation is CASKTGRVNTEAFF.

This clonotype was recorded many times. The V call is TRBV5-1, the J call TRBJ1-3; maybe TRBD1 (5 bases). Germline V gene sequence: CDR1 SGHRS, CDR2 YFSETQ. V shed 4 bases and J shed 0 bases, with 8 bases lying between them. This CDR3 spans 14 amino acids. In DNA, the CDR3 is TGCGCCAGCAGCGAGGGGACCTCTGGAAACACCATATATTTT. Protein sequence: CASSEGTSGNTIYF. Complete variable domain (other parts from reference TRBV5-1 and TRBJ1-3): KAGVTQTPRYLIKTRGQQVTLSCSPISGHRSVSWYQQTPGQGLQFLFEYFSETQRNKGNFPGRFSGRQFSNSRSEMNVSTLELGDSALYLCASSEGTSGNTIYFGEGSWLTVV.